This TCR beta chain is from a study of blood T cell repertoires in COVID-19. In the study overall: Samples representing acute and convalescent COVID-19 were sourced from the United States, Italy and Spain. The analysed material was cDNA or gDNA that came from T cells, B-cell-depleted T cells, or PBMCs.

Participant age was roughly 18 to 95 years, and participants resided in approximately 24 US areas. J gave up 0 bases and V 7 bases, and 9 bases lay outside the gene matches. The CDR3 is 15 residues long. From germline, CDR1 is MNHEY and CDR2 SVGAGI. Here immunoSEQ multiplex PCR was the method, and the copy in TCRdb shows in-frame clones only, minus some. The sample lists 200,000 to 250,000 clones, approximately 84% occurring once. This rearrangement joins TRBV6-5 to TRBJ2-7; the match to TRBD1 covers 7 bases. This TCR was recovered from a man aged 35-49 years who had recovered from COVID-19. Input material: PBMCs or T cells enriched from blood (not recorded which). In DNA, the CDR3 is TGTGCCAGCATGTCTCCTTCAGGGGGCTCCTACGAGCAGTACTTC. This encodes CASMSPSGGSYEQYF.